This T cell receptor (beta chain) was captured by sequencing in a study of cytomegalovirus exposure and HLA in healthy donors. Per the germline V gene, CDR1 is SGHAT and CDR2 is FQNNGV. The CDR3 totals 14 residues. V dropped 5 bases and J dropped 6 bases, with 15 bases sitting between them. Primers for the PCR totalled 60 Vbeta and 13 Jbeta. Clones were read by immunoSEQ multiplex PCR, and TCRdb kept only the in-frame ones, dropping some. The repertoire holds 150,000 to 200,000 clones, with over 70% as singletons. This receptor was identified in a man in his forties or fifties in good health and CMV-seropositive. The sample consisted of PBMCs. The genes are TRBV11-2 and TRBJ2-3; possible D gene TRBD2, 6 bases. The CDR3 nucleotides are TGTGCCAGCAGCGTTAGCGGTCCGGGGGATACGCAGTATTTT. This encodes CASSVSGPGDTQYF.